Following are 7 T cell receptor beta chains from one sample sequenced in a study of early T cells in non-severe SARS-CoV-2 infection. In TCRdb, the 5' RACE reads were re-called with MiXCR into one record per CDR3 protein. The table shows about 71,000 distinct CDR3 sequences, with around 12% occurring only once. Sequences were derived from whole blood, sampled at baseline. All receptors come from an adult who was a healthcare worker with PCR-confirmed SARS-CoV-2 infection or an uninfected control (not recorded which).

This clonotype was seen more than once but under ten times. The chain uses TRBV28 and TRBJ2-1; TRBD2 matches 8 bases. Germline loops: CDR1 MDHEN, CDR2 SYDVKM. This CDR3 is built from 12 residues. The V segment lost 3 bases and the J segment 15 bases; nucleotides outside the gene matches: 7. Written as DNA, the CDR3 is TGTGCCAGCAGTTTCCCTAAGCGGGGGTCGTTCTTC. Translating gives CASSFPKRGSFF.

There are many counts of this clonotype. CDR3 in amino acids: CASSHHGYEQYF. CDR3 sequence (DNA): TGCGCCAGCAGCCATCACGGTTACGAGCAGTACTTC. This chain connects TRBV4-1 to TRBJ2-7; D is ambiguous. The V and J ends lost 3 bases and 4 bases respectively, with 7 bases between them. Germline lookup yields CDR1 MGHRA and CDR2 YSYEKL. This CDR3 is built from 12 residues.

In this sample, this clonotype turned up a few times. The chain is built from TRBV7-8 and TRBJ2-3; D possibly matches TRBD1 or TRBD2 (5 bases each). V lost 5 bases and J 1 base, leaving 25 bases between the germline ends. The CDR3 contains 19 residues. Germline V lookup: CDR1 SGHVS, CDR2 FQNEAQ. In DNA, the CDR3 is TGTGCCAGCAGCAAGTTAGTAGGGTCGAGGGGAGAGGGCACAGATACGCAGTATTTT. Its translation is CASSKLVGSRGEGTDTQYF.

The genes are TRBV19 and TRBJ2-7; D is possibly TRBD2 (6 bases). This CDR3 spans 11 amino acids. Germline V gives CDR1 LNHDA, CDR2 SQIVND (reference sequence). Deletions cut 7 bases from V and 4 bases from J, with 8 bases between. The CDR3 sequence: CASMEGYEQYF. The CDR3 DNA reads TGTGCCAGTATGGAGGGATACGAGCAGTACTTC.

The chain recombines TRBV5-1 with TRBJ1-2, with D unclear. Germline values: CDR1 SGHRS, CDR2 YFSETQ. The CDR3 is 14 amino acids. V was trimmed by 6 bases and J by 2 bases, leaving 14 bases between them. DNA of the CDR3: TGCGCCAGCACCCCTTCGCCCAGCAACTATGGCTACACCTTC. This codes for CASTPSPSNYGYTF.

CDR3 region: CSAQTPGRPDNSPLHF. As DNA, the CDR3 is TGCAGTGCCCAAACTCCGGGACGGCCGGATAATTCACCCCTCCACTTT. This sequence joins TRBV20-1 and TRBJ1-6, with a weak D call TRBD1 (5 bases). The CDR3 loop spans 16 amino acids. V was clipped by 6 bases and J by 5 bases, with 20 bases between them. Germline V lookup: CDR1 DFQATT, CDR2 SNEGSKA (reference sequence).

This chain links TRBV5-1 with TRBJ2-1; D is uncertain. Germline assignment: CDR1 SGHRS and CDR2 YFSETQ. V lost 0 bases to trimming and J lost 8 bases, with 9 bases between them. This CDR3 has 13 residues. For the CDR3, the DNA is TGCGCCAGCAGCTTGGGGGTGATGGATGAGCAGTTCTTC. Translating it yields CASSLGVMDEQFF.